The text below deals with one T cell receptor (beta chain). This clonotype is assessed as large (0.1 to 1%). There is no known antigen for this receptor. The record has no base qualities; no much larger clone is one base away. Sequencing was performed on a NextSeq 500. TCR libraries were prepared from approximately 14 ng of total RNA with the QIAseq Immune Repertoire RNA Library Kit, Human TCR Panel. TCR libraries were sequenced on an Illumina NextSeq with a Mid Output V2 kit, using asymmetric 261x41 paired-end reads. Each TCR library was diluted to 4 nM, after which the TCR libraries were pooled, denatured and loaded at roughly 0.93 pM. As for the authors' bioinformatics: The QIAGEN GeneGlobe Data Analysis Center was used to process TCR FASTQ files, and downstream analysis was done in R 3.5.2. Clonality was calculated as one minus the Shannon entropy normalized by the log of the number of unique productive sequences. TRA or TRB clonotypes differing in abundance between baseline and M1 were identified within each subset by Fisher exact tests at 5% FDR. Clonotypes with differential abundance were classified as emerging, expanding, contracting or non-expanding/contracting. Morisita's overlap index was used to measure repertoire overlap between patients. TCRdb reprocessing: public reads trimmed at Q25 with fastp, clones called with MiXCR, in-frame beta chains kept. CDR3 protein sequences are deduplicated, and each keeps its most common genes and DNA. The V and J calls were determined by TCRdb, not by the authors. This sample lists a few thousand distinct CDR3 sequences; roughly 6.9% were detected once. Of the sample, roughly 8% is held by the ten largest clones.

Taken from cysteine to phenylalanine, the CDR3 has 13 residues. Only the CDR3 portion is preserved as DNA: 39 bases, with reading frame beginning at the first base. A distance of 7 bases separates the germline ends of V and J, which lose 0 bases and 6 bases respectively. CDR1 and CDR2 are read off the germline V gene as SGDLS and YYNGEE. The entry originates in a study of circulating CD8 cells and anti-PD-1 response in melanoma (dated by TCRdb to about 2020). About the full investigation: Nivolumab was given to patients intravenously at 3 mg/kg every 2 weeks. Of the 13 patients in the melanoma cohort, seven received anti-PD-1 as first-line therapy and six had prior targeted therapy or immunotherapy. Patients with complete or partial responses were classified as responders, and patients with stable or progressive disease (RECIST v1.1) were classified as non-responders. The TCR repertoire analysis was performed on approximately 11 melanoma patients, comprising 7 non-responders and 4 responders. PD-1 on on-treatment samples was detected using a biotinylated anti-human IgG4 antibody.

A BD FACSAria II cell sorter was used to sort four subsets, defined by PD-1 and/or TIGIT, from live CD3+CD8+TCRalphabeta+ cells. To characterize relevance to anti-PD-1 therapy response, circulating CD8 T cells were sorted into four subsets based on PD-1 and TIGIT expression. Both TCR alpha and TCR beta chains were sequenced from each sorted CD8 T-cell subset. Peripheral blood was collected before the first anti-PD-1 injection, after two injections and after four injections. Ficoll gradient centrifugation was used to isolate PBMCs immediately. Until use, PBMCs were stored frozen in liquid nitrogen in RPMI containing roughly 20% FCS and 10% DMSO. Thawed PBMCs were stained with a viability dye and antibodies against CD3, CD8alpha, TCRalphabeta, PD-1 and TIGIT. The RNeasy Kit was used to extract total RNA, and all samples had a RIN greater than 7. Summary of the overall study and its limitations: Between subsets, repertoires were largely private, with fewer than 7% of TRB clonotypes shared at M1, and the highest sharing was seen between DPOS and TIGIT. Because of limited material, replicates were generally not included when the experiments were performed. Only baseline and M1 samples, drawn from a small cohort with few responders, went into the published TCR repertoire comparisons. Because tumor material could not be accessed, tumor reactivity was instead assessed with peptide assays on expanded sorted subsets. The authors pointed out that the cohort included both treatment-naive and previously treated patients, and that this mix could influence the results. The highest diversity was observed in the DNEG repertoire, similar and higher clonality was shown by the PD-1 and DPOS repertoires, and the lowest diversity was found in the TIGIT repertoires.

Sequencing used CD8+ T cells from PBMCs, obtained at baseline or after one month of anti-PD-1 therapy (not recorded which). The sequence was collected from a human donor with melanoma. Here the chain combines TRBV9 and TRBJ2-1, with an unclear D gene assignment. The CDR3 amino acid sequence is: CASSVGFPNEQFF. The DNA sequence is as follows: TGTGCCAGCAGCGTAGGGTTTCCCAATGAGCAGTTCTTC.